This T cell receptor beta chain emerged from a study of PD-1 blockade in classical Hodgkin lymphoma (dated by TCRdb to about 2020). About the full investigation: The study used TCR beta sequencing and CyTOF to define a peripheral blood immune signature of response to PD-1 blockade in classical Hodgkin lymphoma. What the authors observed across the whole study: Baseline TCR diversity was reported to be lower in newly diagnosed patients than in healthy donors, and even lower in relapsed/refractory patients. The study covered only a single clinical trial cohort, and the causes of the repertoire differences, possibly disease activity or prior therapy, were still not defined.

The sample holds one count of this clone. It lacks a known antigen. Within one base of it there is no much larger clone, and no base qualities were kept. The Qiagen DNeasy kit was used to extract genomic DNA both from unsorted PBMCs and from the negatively selected CD4+ and CD8+ fractions. TCR beta CDR3 regions were subjected to amplification by immunoSEQ multiplex PCR with primers that anneal to V and J segments. A synthetic immune receptor repertoire was used to minimize amplification bias, and remaining bias was computationally removed after sequencing. On the study's bioinformatics: Repertoire diversity was quantified as the Shannon entropy index using custom Python scripts. The unsorted, CD4+ and CD8+ repertoires were each analyzed separately, with the exception of combined analyses, where CD4+ and CD8+ sequences were merged in silico. TCRdb holds this immuneACCESS table with in-frame rearrangements only. Some clones are missing; in checked studies, unresolved V genes explain under half, and the rest has no known cause. V, J and clone size derive from that table, while D and trimming were established from the DNA sequence. This sample comprises 15,000 to 20,000 clones, approximately 84% of them detected only once. Over 6.5% of the sample comes from the top ten.

The sample's time point label, in plain terms: newly diagnosed, previously untreated cHL patient sample. As a comparison group for the relapsed/refractory trial patients, PBMCs from patients with newly diagnosed, previously untreated classical Hodgkin lymphoma were sequenced. After peripheral blood was drawn into 8 mL Vacutainer Cell Preparation Tubes, PBMCs were isolated by centrifugation and then cryopreserved. Sequencing was performed on peripheral blood mononuclear cells (PBMCs). This TCR was recovered from a human donor with classical Hodgkin lymphoma.

CDR3 protein: CASSEYAGKETQYF. The sequence in DNA is TGTGCCAGCAGTGAATATGCAGGGAAGGAGACCCAGTACTTC. The rearranged chain carries TRBV25-1 and TRBJ2-5; the D segment could be TRBD1, given 5 matching bases. The CDR1 and CDR2 encoded by the germline V gene are MGHDK and SYGVNS. CDR3 length: 14 amino acids, cysteine to phenylalanine. The sequence is cut down to CDR3 DNA, 42 bases in frame from base 1. Trimming removed 0 bases from V and 5 bases from J, leaving 10 bases between the germline ends.